A single TCR beta chain is shown here with its context. The CDR3 extends over 12 amino acids. CDR1 is DFQATT, CDR2 SNEGSKA, per germline (reference sequence). The V gene end was trimmed by 6 bases and the J gene end by 8 bases; junction bases not matched to a gene: 7. These data belong to a study of CD8 T cells in Susac syndrome. Turning to the study itself: At blood draw, Susac syndrome patients were therapy-naive, on corticosteroids, or on intravenous immunoglobulin alone.

TCR beta sequencing was performed on blood CD8+ and CD4+ T cells. The RNA, 0.5 to 1 ug, was put through reverse transcription using random hexamers. TCRdb fed the immunoSEQ multiplex PCR reads into MiXCR, producing one record per CDR3 protein. The sample lists about 180,000 distinct CDR3 sequences; 94% were seen once. The clonotype comes from a human donor with Susac syndrome. The V gene is TRBV20-1, the J gene TRBJ1-2, with 9 positions matching TRBD1. The material sequenced was CD4+ T cells from PBMCs. CDR3 loop: CSAGQGRRGYTF. The CDR3 DNA sequence: TGCAGTGCCGGACAGGGGAGGAGAGGCTACACCTTC.